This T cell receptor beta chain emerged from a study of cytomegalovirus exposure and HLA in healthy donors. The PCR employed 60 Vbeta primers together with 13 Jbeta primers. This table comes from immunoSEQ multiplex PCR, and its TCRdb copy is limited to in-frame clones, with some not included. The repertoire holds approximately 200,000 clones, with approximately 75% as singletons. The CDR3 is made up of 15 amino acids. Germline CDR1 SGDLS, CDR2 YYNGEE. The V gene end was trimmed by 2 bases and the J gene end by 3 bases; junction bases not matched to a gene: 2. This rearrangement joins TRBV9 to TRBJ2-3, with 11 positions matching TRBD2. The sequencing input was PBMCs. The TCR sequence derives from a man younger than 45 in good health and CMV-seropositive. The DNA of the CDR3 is TGTGCCAGCAGCGTTAGCGGGAGGGCTACAGATACGCAGTATTTT. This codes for CASSVSGRATDTQYF.